This T cell receptor (beta chain) was sequenced for a study of shared clonotypes between healthy human individuals. Over several immunoSEQ plates, each subset's genomic DNA was distributed in even portions. Repertoires were generated with immunoSEQ multiplex PCR, while TCRdb's copy carries only in-frame clones and drops some. The table records about 590,000 clones, around 95% of them present only once. Trimming removed 4 bases from V and 3 bases from J; junction bases left unmatched: 4. The CDR3 length is 15 residues. CDR1 and CDR2 (germline): SGDLS, YYNGEE. Naive CD8 cells lacked CD45RO, underwent positive selection for CCR7 and left out terminally differentiated effector memory CD45RA+ cells.

This chain links TRBV9 with TRBJ2-3; 11 bases fit TRBD2. Sequencing used naive CD8+ T cells sorted from blood. The TCR sequence derives from a woman younger than 45 in good health. The CDR3 sequence: CASSLLAGVTDTQYF. The DNA for the CDR3 is TGTGCCAGCAGCTTACTAGCGGGAGTAACAGATACGCAGTATTTT.